Many counts were recorded for the clone carrying this T cell receptor (beta chain). Its antigen is currently unknown. From germline, CDR1 is KGHDR and CDR2 SFDVKD. The ends lost 5 bases at V and 6 bases at J; junction bases unmatched: 7. The CDR3 runs to 14 residues. The sample originates from a study of T cells in Graves' hyperthyroidism and ophthalmopathy. Study-wide background: Staff took peripheral blood when the initial diagnosis was made, before any treatment began. Overall study findings and caveats: Ophthalmopathy prediction by the model preceded onset by a median roughly 6 months. Separating ophthalmopathy from stable hyperthyroidism was achieved by a 13 V-J model.

RNA transcripts provided the source from which TCR beta CDR3 regions were amplified. Initially, a first-round RT-PCR of the TCR CDR3 employed the HTBI primer set. TCRdb redid the calling of the multiplex PCR reads with MiXCR, one entry per CDR3 protein. The table lists about 580,000 distinct CDR3 sequences, roughly 14% of them singletons, with more than 4.5% in the top ten. Sequencing was done on a sample of blood. The chain links TRBV24-1 to TRBJ2-7, with 9 bases that match TRBD2. The TCR originated in a woman younger than 45 with Graves' hyperthyroidism that later progressed to Graves' ophthalmopathy. This CDR3 reads CATSGTGGRAEQYF. Here the CDR3 DNA reads TGTGCCACCAGTGGCACGGGCGGGAGGGCCGAGCAGTACTTC.